The next 6 T cell receptor beta chains were all read from a single sample in a study of PD-L1 blockade in urothelial cancer. Time point in this sample: peripheral blood 6 weeks after treatment start. Using immunoSEQ multiplex PCR, the repertoire was profiled, and TCRdb retains in-frame clones only, with some absent. The sample shows 40,000 to 55,000 clones, more than 75% of them seen only once. The starting material was PBMCs, obtained around atezolizumab (anti-PD-L1) treatment. All receptors come from a man aged 60 to 75 with urothelial cancer.

The chain couples TRBV5-4 to TRBJ2-2, with D possibly being TRBD2 (5 bases). Germline CDR1 SGHNT, CDR2 YYREEE (reference sequence). Trimming removed 3 bases from V and 5 bases from J, with 14 bases in between. The CDR3 is 15 amino acids. CDR3 amino acids: CASSSPRGATGELFF. CDR3 coding DNA: TGTGCCAGCAGCTCCCCCCGGGGAGCGACCGGGGAGCTGTTTTTT.

The CDR3 loop reads CASSLGLAGGSYNEQFF. The DNA of the CDR3 is TGTGCCAGCAGCTTGGGACTAGCGGGGGGCAGTTACAATGAGCAGTTCTTC. The chain recombines TRBV11-3 with TRBJ2-1; 15 bases agree with TRBD2. The CDR3 totals 17 residues. The V gene end was trimmed by 3 bases and the J gene end by 4 bases; junction bases not matched to a gene: 4. Germline CDR1 reads SGHNT; CDR2 reads YENEEA.

Here the CDR3 DNA reads TGTGCTAGTGGTTTGTTCAGTTACCGGAACACCGGGGAGCTGTTTTTT. This gives the protein CASGLFSYRNTGELFF. V usage is TRBV12-5 and J usage is TRBJ2-2; D call uncertain. V was shortened by 2 bases and J by 1 base, with 11 bases between the two germline ends. Germline CDR1 and CDR2: LGHNT and FRNRAP. The CDR3 is 16 residues long.

The gene calls are TRBV5-1 and TRBJ1-1; 7 bases agree with TRBD1. J gave up 1 base and V 1 base, and 1 base lay outside the gene matches. This CDR3 is built from 14 residues. The germline V gene has CDR1 SGHRS and CDR2 YFSETQ. The CDR3: CASSLTGENTEAFF. The DNA of the CDR3 is TGCGCCAGCAGCTTGACAGGGGAGAACACTGAAGCTTTCTTT.

Here the CDR3 DNA reads TGTGCCAGAATCCGGGACAGGGTTTACGAGCAGTACTTC. Its translation: CARIRDRVYEQYF. V gene TRBV27 combines with J gene TRBJ2-7, with 9 bases lining up with TRBD1. From germline, CDR1 is MNHEY and CDR2 SMNVEV (reference sequence). CDR3 size: 13 residues. Trimming at V came to 9 bases and at J to 4 bases, leaving 7 bases not matched to a gene.

CDR3 protein: CASSPDQGYTGELFF. CDR3 DNA sequence: TGTGCCAGCTCACCGGATCAGGGGTACACCGGGGAGCTGTTTTTT. This rearrangement joins TRBV18 to TRBJ2-2; D is possibly TRBD1 (6 bases). Germline CDR1 and CDR2: KGHSH and LQKENI. V lost 3 bases to trimming and J lost 3 bases, with 11 bases between them. This CDR3 region has 15 residues.